Listed below are T cell receptor beta chains from one sample, sequenced in a study of blood T cell repertoires in COVID-19. The assay was immunoSEQ multiplex PCR, and TCRdb's table has in-frame clones only and misses some. The sample has 400,000 to 500,000 clones, approximately 90% seen once. Sequenced input: peripheral blood. These receptors came from a woman in her twenties or thirties with active or convalescent COVID-19. CDR3s include the opening cysteine and the closing phenylalanine or tryptophan. The D gene is left open where the match is weak. Size values are once, few and many counts, or a class for expanded clones, and some rows have none.

TRBV19	once	TRBJ1-2	NA	TGTGCCAGTCGGCCGGCGGGCAGCTACCGCCCTTATGGCTACACCTTC	CASRPAGSYRPYGYTF
TRBV4-1	NA	TRBJ2-1	NA	TGCGCCAGCAGCCAAGATGCTAGCGCCTCCTACAATGAGCAGTTCTTC	CASSQDASASYNEQFF
TRBV19	NA	TRBJ2-7	NA	TGTGCCAGTAGTATCGCCACTGACTACGAGCAGTACTTC	CASSIATDYEQYF
TRBV10-3	NA	TRBJ2-3	TRBD2	TGTGCCATCAGTGACTTGACTAGCGGGGGTTCTAGCACAGATACGCAGTATTTT	CAISDLTSGGSSTDTQYF
TRBV4-1	NA	TRBJ2-3	TRBD1	TGCGCCAGCAGCCAAGGTGGGAGTGTGGGGAACCGGGACAGGGGCACAGATACGCAGTATTTT	CASSQGGSVGNRDRGTDTQYF
TRBV6-1	once	TRBJ1-5	TRBD1	TGTGCCAGCAGTGAGGGGACAGCAAGAAATCAGCCCCAGCATTTT	CASSEGTARNQPQHF
TRBV9	NA	TRBJ2-7	TRBD2	TGTGCCAGCAGCGCAACAGAGCGGGGCTACGAGCAGTACTTC	CASSATERGYEQYF
TRBV27	NA	TRBJ1-5	NA	TGTGCCAGCAGTCCTGGACAGCCCTATAGCAATCAGCCCCAGCATTTT	CASSPGQPYSNQPQHF
TRBV3-1/TRBV3-2	few	TRBJ2-1	TRBD2	TGTGCCAGCAGCCCTAGGACTAGCGGGGGATACAATGAGCAGTTCTTC	CASSPRTSGGYNEQFF
TRBV25-1	NA	TRBJ2-7	TRBD1	TGTGCCAGCAGTGTTCCTGGGACAGGGCAATGGCACGAGCAGTACTTC	CASSVPGTGQWHEQYF
TRBV19	once	TRBJ1-5	TRBD1	TGTGCCAGTAGTAGCCAGGACAGGGGCAATCAGCCCCAGCATTTT	CASSSQDRGNQPQHF
TRBV18	NA	TRBJ1-1	NA	TGTGCCAGCTCACAGGAGACAGGAGAAGCTTTCTTT	CASSQETGEAFF
TRBV4-1	NA	TRBJ2-7	TRBD2	TGCGCCAGCAGCCACTTAGCGGGGGGAACCTACGAGCAGTACTTC	CASSHLAGGTYEQYF
TRBV4-1	NA	TRBJ2-5	NA	TGCGCCAGCAGCCAACAGGGTCAAGAGACCCAGTACTTC	CASSQQGQETQYF
TRBV6-5	NA	TRBJ1-1	NA	TGTGCCAGCAGTTACCTGGTGGGCGCGTGGACTGAAGCTTTCTTT	CASSYLVGAWTEAFF
TRBV15	NA	TRBJ1-1	NA	TGTGCCACCAGCAGAGATCGGGTGAACACTGAAGCTTTCTTT	CATSRDRVNTEAFF
TRBV5-1	NA	TRBJ2-7	TRBD2	TGCGCCAGCAGCTTGGTCCGCGGGGGGGACGCATACGAGCAGTACTTC	CASSLVRGGDAYEQYF
TRBV7-2	NA	TRBJ2-7	NA	TGTGCCAGCAGCCCTACCGGGAGCCTCTCCTACGAGCAGTACTTC	CASSPTGSLSYEQYF
TRBV5-6	NA	TRBJ1-2	TRBD1	TGTGCCAGCAGCTTGGTCGGAGGGGGCTTCTATGGCTACACCTTC	CASSLVGGGFYGYTF
TRBV2	NA	TRBJ1-1	NA	TGTGCCAGCAGTGTACAGCGGACCACTGAAGCTTTCTTT	CASSVQRTTEAFF
TRBV27	NA	TRBJ2-4	TRBD2	TGTGCCAGCAGTTCCGGAGGGGCGGGAGTTGACAAAAACATTCAGTACTTC	CASSSGGAGVDKNIQYF
TRBV5-6	NA	TRBJ2-5	TRBD2	TGTGCCAGCAGTCAGCCGGGACTAGCGGGAGGGCCTTGGGAGACCCAGTACTTC	CASSQPGLAGGPWETQYF
TRBV28	NA	TRBJ1-4	NA	TGTGCCAGCAGTTTACCCCGGTCAACAACTAATGAAAAACTGTTTTTT	CASSLPRSTTNEKLFF
TRBV2	NA	TRBJ2-7	NA	TGTGCCAGCAGTGAAGCCCCGTGGAGAGTAAACTCCTACGAGCAGTACTTC	CASSEAPWRVNSYEQYF
TRBV30	NA	TRBJ2-1	NA	TGTGCCTGGAGTCATTACAGGGACAATGAGCAGTTCTTC	CAWSHYRDNEQFF
TRBV7-2	NA	TRBJ1-6	NA	TGTGCCAGCAGCTTAAACCTCGACAGGAATAATTCACCCCTCCACTTT	CASSLNLDRNNSPLHF
TRBV7-9	NA	TRBJ2-3	NA	TGTGCCAGCAGCTTAGGTTCAGGATATACGCAGTATTTT	CASSLGSGYTQYF
TRBV7-2	NA	TRBJ2-3	NA	TGTGCCAGCAGCCGGGTTGGGGGGAGCACAGATACGCAGTATTTT	CASSRVGGSTDTQYF
TRBV7-2	once	TRBJ1-5	NA	TGTGCCAGCAGGAAGGGACACGCCAGCAATCAGCCCCAGCATTTT	CASRKGHASNQPQHF
TRBV27	NA	TRBJ1-6	NA	TGTGCCAGCAACCCGACGGGTGTCGGTAATTCACCCCTCCACTTT	CASNPTGVGNSPLHF
TRBV4-2	NA	TRBJ2-3	NA	TGTGCCAGCAGCCAAACCCGACTAGCAGATACGCAGTATTTT	CASSQTRLADTQYF
TRBV11-2	NA	TRBJ2-5	NA	TGTGCCAGCAGCTCCGGGACTCGAGAGACCCAGTACTTC	CASSSGTRETQYF
TRBV2	NA	TRBJ1-4	TRBD1	TGTGCCAGCAACCTTGACAGGGGTGGTGAAAAACTGTTTTTT	CASNLDRGGEKLFF
TRBV13	NA	TRBJ1-4	TRBD1	TGTGCCAGCAGCCCGATCGGGGACAGGGCCCGTGAAAAACTGTTTTTT	CASSPIGDRAREKLFF
TRBV13	once	TRBJ1-2	TRBD1	TGTGCCAGCAGCTTAGACAGGGGGCAGAACTATGGCTACACCTTC	CASSLDRGQNYGYTF
TRBV5-1	NA	TRBJ2-7	NA	TGCGCCAGCAGCTTGGCCACACAAACCTACGAGCAGTACTTC	CASSLATQTYEQYF
TRBV18	NA	TRBJ1-2	NA	TGTGCCAGCTCACCACCTGGGGGCAACTATGGCTACACCTTC	CASSPPGGNYGYTF
TRBV6-5	NA	TRBJ2-7	TRBD1	TGTGCCAGCAGGGCATCCGGGACAGGGCCCTACGAGCAGTACTTC	CASRASGTGPYEQYF
TRBV7-9	once	TRBJ1-1	NA	TGTGCCAGCTTCTACGGGGGAAGCACTGAAGCTTTCTTT	CASFYGGSTEAFF
TRBV29-1	NA	TRBJ1-1	NA	TGCAGCGTTGGACCTTTAGCGAACACTGAAGCTTTCTTT	CSVGPLANTEAFF
TRBV7-8	NA	TRBJ1-5	TRBD1	TGTGCCAGCAGCTTAGTAGTTCTAGGGACAGCGGATCAGCCCCAGCATTTT	CASSLVVLGTADQPQHF
TRBV23-1	NA	TRBJ1-4	TRBD1	TGCGCCAGCAGAGACAGGGCCAGGGAAAAACTGTTTTTT	CASRDRAREKLFF
TRBV3-1/TRBV3-2	NA	TRBJ1-1	NA	TGTGCCAGCAGCCCGGGGAACACTGAAGCTTTCTTT	CASSPGNTEAFF
TRBV19	NA	TRBJ1-1	TRBD1	TGTGCCAGTAGCCCCGGGACAGCGAACACTGAAGCTTTCTTT	CASSPGTANTEAFF
TRBV18	NA	TRBJ2-3	TRBD1	TGTGCCAGCTCACCGAACAGGGGACGAACAGATACGCAGTATTTT	CASSPNRGRTDTQYF